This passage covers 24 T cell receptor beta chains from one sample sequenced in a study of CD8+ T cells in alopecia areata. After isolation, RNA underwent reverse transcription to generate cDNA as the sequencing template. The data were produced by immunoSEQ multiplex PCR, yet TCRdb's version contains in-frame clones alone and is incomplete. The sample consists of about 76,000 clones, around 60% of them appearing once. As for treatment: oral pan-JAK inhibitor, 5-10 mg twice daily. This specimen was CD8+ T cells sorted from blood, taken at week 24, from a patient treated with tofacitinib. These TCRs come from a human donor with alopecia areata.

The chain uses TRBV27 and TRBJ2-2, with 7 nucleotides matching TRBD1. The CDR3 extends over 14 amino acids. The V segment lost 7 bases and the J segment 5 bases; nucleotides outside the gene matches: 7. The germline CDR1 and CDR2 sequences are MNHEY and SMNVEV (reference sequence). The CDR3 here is CASTWTGLTGELFF. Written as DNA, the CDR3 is TGTGCCAGCACGTGGACAGGTTTGACCGGGGAGCTGTTTTTT.

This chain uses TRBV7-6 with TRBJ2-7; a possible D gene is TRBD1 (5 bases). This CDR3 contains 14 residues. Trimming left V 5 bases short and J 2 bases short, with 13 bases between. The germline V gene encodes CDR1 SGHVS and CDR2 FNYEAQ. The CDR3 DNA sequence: TGTGCCAGCAGCCCGCGACAGTTTCCCTACGAGCAGTACTTC. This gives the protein CASSPRQFPYEQYF.

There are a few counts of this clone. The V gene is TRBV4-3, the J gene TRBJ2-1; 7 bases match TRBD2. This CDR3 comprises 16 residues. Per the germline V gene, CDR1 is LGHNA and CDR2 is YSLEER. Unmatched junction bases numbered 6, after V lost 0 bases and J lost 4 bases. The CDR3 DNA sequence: TGCGCCAGCAGCCAAGATGAGGCTAGCGGTTACAATGAGCAGTTCTTC. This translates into CASSQDEASGYNEQFF.

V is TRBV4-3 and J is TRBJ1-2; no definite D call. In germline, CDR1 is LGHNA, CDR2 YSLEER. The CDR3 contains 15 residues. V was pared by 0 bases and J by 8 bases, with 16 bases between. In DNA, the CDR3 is TGCGCCAGCAGCCAAGACACGGTGGCGGGGTTAGGCTACACCTTC. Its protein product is CASSQDTVAGLGYTF.

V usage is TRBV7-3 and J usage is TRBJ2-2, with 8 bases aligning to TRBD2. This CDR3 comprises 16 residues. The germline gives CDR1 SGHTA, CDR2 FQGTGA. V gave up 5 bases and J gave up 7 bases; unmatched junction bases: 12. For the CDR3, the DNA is TGTGCCAGCAGCACCGCCGGGACTAGTTTTAACGGGGAGCTGTTTTTT. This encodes CASSTAGTSFNGELFF.

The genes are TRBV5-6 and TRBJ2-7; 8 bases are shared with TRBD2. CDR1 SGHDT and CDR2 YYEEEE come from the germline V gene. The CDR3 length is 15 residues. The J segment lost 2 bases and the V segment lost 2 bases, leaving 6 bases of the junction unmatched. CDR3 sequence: CASSFLAGSAYEQYF. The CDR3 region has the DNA TGTGCCAGCAGCTTCCTAGCGGGTTCAGCCTACGAGCAGTACTTC.

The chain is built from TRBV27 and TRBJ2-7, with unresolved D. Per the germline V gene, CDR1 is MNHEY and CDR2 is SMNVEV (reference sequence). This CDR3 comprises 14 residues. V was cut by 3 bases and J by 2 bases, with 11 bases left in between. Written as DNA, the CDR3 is TGTGCCAGCAGTTTTCAGGACGGAACCTACGAGCAGTACTTC. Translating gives CASSFQDGTYEQYF.

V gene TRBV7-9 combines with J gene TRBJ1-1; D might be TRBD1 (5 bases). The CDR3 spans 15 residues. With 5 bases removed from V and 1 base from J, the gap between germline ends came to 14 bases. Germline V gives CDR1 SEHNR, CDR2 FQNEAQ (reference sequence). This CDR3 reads CASSPPDRANTEAFF. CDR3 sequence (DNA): TGTGCCAGCAGCCCGCCCGACAGAGCGAACACTGAAGCTTTCTTT.

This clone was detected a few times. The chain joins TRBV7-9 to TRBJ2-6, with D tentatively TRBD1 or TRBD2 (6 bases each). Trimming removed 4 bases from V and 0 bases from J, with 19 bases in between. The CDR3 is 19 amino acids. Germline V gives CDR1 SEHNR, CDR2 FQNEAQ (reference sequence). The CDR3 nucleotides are TGTGCCAGCAGCTCCTGGGAGGACAGATCACGCTCTGGGGCCAACGTCCTGACTTTC. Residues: CASSSWEDRSRSGANVLTF.

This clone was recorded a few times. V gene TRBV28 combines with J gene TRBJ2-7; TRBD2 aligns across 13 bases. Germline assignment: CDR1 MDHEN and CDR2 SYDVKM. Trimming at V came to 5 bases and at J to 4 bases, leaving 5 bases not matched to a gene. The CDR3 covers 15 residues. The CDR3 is CASSELAGGRYEQYF. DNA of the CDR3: TGTGCCAGCAGTGAACTAGCGGGAGGGAGATACGAGCAGTACTTC. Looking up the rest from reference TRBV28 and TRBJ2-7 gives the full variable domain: DVKVTQSSRYLVKRTGEKVFLECVQDMDHENMFWYRQDPGLGLRLIYFSYDVKMKEKGDIPEGYSVSREKKERFSLILESASTNQTSMYLCASSELAGGRYEQYFGPGTRLTVT.

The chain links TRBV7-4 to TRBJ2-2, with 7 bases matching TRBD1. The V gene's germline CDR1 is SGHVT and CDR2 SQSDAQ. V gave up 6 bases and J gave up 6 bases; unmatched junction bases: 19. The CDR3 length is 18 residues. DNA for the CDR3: TGTGCCAGCAGTTCCGCCGGGACAGAGCACCTCGGGGCCGGGGAGCTGTTTTTT. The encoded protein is CASSSAGTEHLGAGELFF.

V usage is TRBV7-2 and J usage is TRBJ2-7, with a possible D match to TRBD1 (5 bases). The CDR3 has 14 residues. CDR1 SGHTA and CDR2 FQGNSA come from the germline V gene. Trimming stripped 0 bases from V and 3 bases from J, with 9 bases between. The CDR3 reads CASSLAGALYEQYF. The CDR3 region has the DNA TGTGCCAGCAGCTTAGCAGGGGCCCTCTACGAGCAGTACTTC. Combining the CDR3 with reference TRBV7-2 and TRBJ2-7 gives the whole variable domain GAGVSQSPSNKVTEKGKDVELRCDPISGHTALYWYRQSLGQGLEFLIYFQGNSAPDKSGLPSDRFSAERTGGSVSTLTIQRTQQEDSAVYLCASSLAGALYEQYFGPGTRLTVT.

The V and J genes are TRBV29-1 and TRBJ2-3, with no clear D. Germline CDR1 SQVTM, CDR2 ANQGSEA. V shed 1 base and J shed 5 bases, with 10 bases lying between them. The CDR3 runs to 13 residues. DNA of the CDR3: TGCAGCGTTGAAGTCCCGAATCTAGATACGCAGTATTTT. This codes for CSVEVPNLDTQYF.

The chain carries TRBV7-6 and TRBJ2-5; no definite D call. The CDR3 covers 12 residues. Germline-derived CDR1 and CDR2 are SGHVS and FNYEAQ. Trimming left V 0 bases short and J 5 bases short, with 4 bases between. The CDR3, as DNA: TGTGCCAGCAGCTTAGCGGCGGAGACCCAGTACTTC. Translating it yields CASSLAAETQYF.

The CDR3 sequence: CASAGTPDEKLFF. In DNA, the CDR3 is TGTGCCAGCGCCGGGACACCGGATGAAAAACTGTTTTTT. The J gene is TRBJ1-4, the V gene TRBV6-5, with D maybe TRBD1 (6 bases). Between the trimmed V and J ends, which lost 8 bases and 6 bases, there was a span of 13 bases. The germline gives CDR1 MNHEY, CDR2 SVGAGI. The CDR3 is made up of 13 amino acids.

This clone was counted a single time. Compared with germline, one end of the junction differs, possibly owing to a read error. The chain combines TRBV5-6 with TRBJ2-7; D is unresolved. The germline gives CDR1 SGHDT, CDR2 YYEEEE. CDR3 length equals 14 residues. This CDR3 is CASSLDAASYEQYF. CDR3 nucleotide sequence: TGTGCCAGCAGCTTGGATGCAGCTTCCTACGAGCAATACTTC.

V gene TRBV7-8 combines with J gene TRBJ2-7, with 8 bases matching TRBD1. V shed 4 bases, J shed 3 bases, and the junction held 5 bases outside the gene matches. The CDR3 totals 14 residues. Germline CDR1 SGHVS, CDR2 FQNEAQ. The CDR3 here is CASSWDRPHYEQYF. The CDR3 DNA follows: TGTGCCAGCAGCTGGGACAGGCCCCACTACGAGCAGTACTTC. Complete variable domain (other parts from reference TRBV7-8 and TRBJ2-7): GAGVSQSPRYKVAKRGQDVALRCDPISGHVSLFWYQQALGQGPEFLTYFQNEAQLDKSGLPSDRFFAERPEGSVSTLKIQRTQQEDSAVYLCASSWDRPHYEQYFGPGTRLTVT.

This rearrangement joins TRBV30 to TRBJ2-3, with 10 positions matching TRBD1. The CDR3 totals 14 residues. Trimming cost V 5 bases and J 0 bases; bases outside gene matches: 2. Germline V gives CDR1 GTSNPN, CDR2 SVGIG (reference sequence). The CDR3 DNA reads TGTGCCTGGGACAGGGGGCTCAGCACAGATACGCAGTATTTT. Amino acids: CAWDRGLSTDTQYF.

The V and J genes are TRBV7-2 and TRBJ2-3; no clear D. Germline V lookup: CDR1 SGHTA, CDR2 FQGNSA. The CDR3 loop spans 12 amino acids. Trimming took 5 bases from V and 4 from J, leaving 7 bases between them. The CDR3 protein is CASSPRPDTQYF. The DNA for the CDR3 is TGTGCCAGCAGCCCGAGACCAGATACGCAGTATTTT.

This CDR3 is CASSSVDQRDNEQFF. In DNA, the CDR3 is TGTGCCAGCAGCTCAGTGGACCAAAGGGACAATGAGCAGTTCTTC. This chain uses TRBV7-2 with TRBJ2-1, with D hard to call. CDR1 and CDR2 from the germline V gene are SGHTA and FQGNSA. The length of the CDR3 is 15 residues. V lost 4 bases and J 5 bases, leaving 15 bases between the germline ends.

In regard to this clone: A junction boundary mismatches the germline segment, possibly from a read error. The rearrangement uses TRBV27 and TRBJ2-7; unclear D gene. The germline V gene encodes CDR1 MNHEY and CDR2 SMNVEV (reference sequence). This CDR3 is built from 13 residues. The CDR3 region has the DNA TGTGCCAGCAGTCTATCCCCCAACTACGAGCAGTACTTC. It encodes CASSLSPNYEQYF.

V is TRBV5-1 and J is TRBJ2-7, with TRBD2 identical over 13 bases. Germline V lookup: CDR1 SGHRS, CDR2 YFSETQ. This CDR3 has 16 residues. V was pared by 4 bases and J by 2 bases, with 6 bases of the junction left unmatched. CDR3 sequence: CASSGGTSGVTYEQYF. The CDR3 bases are TGCGCCAGCAGCGGGGGGACTAGCGGGGTCACCTACGAGCAGTACTTC. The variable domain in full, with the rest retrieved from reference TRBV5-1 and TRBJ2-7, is KAGVTQTPRYLIKTRGQQVTLSCSPISGHRSVSWYQQTPGQGLQFLFEYFSETQRNKGNFPGRFSGRQFSNSRSEMNVSTLELGDSALYLCASSGGTSGVTYEQYFGPGTRLTVT.

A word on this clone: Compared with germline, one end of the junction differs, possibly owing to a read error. The DNA for the CDR3 is TGTGCCAACAGTTTATGCGGGAAGGAGGGGATCTGCGCGTTTCTTTATGGCTACACCTTC. This gives the protein CANSLCGKEGICAFLYGYTF. The chain recombines TRBV28 with TRBJ1-2; a weak D match, TRBD1 (5 bases). The CDR3 has 20 residues. Germline V gives CDR1 MDHEN, CDR2 SYDVKM.

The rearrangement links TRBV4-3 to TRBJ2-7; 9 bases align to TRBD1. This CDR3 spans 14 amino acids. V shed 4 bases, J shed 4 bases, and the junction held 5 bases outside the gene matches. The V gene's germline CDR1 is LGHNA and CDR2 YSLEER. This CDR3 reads CASSLGQGVYEQYF. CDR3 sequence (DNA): TGCGCCAGCAGCCTGGGACAGGGAGTTTACGAGCAGTACTTC.